The entry that follows covers one TCR beta chain sequence. Its target is unknown. A junction end diverges from the germline sequence, so it may reflect a read error. The germline gives CDR1 MNHNS, CDR2 SASEGT. The CDR3 spans 15 residues. A modified ARM-PCR protocol with three rounds of nested PCR amplified TCRbeta. TCRdb fed the multiplex PCR reads into MiXCR, producing one record per CDR3 protein. Of about 110,000 distinct CDR3 sequences in the sample, about 80% were seen once. This sample stems from a study of tumor and adjacent non-tumor tissue in lung cancer. Study overall: The cohort had about 12 adenocarcinoma, a couple of squamous cell and 1 small cell patients. On average, productive TCRbeta reads reached 4 million to 5 million per sample.

Study observations and caveats: Significantly higher TCR diversity was found in tumor than normal lung. Tumor TCR diversity, when higher, was linked to shorter survival.

The template was RNA from unsorted bulk tissue. The chain has TRBV6-1 and TRBJ1-5; no reliable D call. The sequence was obtained from a man aged 65-85 years with non-small cell lung cancer. Sequencing was done on a sample of lung tumor tissue. The CDR3 reads CANSRGGGSNQPQHF. In nucleotides, the CDR3 is TGTGCCAACAGTAGAGGAGGTGGTAGCAATCAGCCCCAGCATTTT.